This T cell receptor beta chain was recorded in a study of Tregs in tolerant kidney transplant recipients. Remarks on this clone: The junction departs from germline at one end; a sequencing error may be responsible.

TCRdb keeps only in-frame clones here, not all; method: immunoSEQ multiplex PCR. The data hold over 60,000 clones, with approximately 88% observed a single time. Germline V gene lookup returns CDR1 SSHAT and CDR2 FNYEAQ (reference sequence). The CDR3 consists of 16 residues. The gene calls are TRBV7-7 and TRBJ2-1, with 13 bases matching TRBD2. This sample comprised CD4+ T cells from blood, obtained before the transplant. This TCR derives from a human donor who received a combined kidney and bone marrow transplant. The CDR3 DNA is TGTGCTAGCAGCTTAGGGGGACTAGCGGGATATTCCGAGCAGTTCTTC. Residues: CASSLGGLAGYSEQFF.